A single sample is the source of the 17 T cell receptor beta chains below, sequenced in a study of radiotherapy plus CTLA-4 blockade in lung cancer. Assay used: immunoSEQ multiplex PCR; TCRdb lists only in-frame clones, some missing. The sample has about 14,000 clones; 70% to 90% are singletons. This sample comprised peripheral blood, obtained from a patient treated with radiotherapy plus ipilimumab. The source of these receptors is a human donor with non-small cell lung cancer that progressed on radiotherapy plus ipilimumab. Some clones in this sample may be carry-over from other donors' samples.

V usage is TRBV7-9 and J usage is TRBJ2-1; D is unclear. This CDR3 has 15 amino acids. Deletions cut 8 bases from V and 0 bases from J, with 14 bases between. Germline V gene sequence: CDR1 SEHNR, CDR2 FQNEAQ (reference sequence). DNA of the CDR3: TGTGCCAGCGGCCCGGAGTCCAGCTCCTACAATGAGCAGTTCTTC. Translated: CASGPESSSYNEQFF. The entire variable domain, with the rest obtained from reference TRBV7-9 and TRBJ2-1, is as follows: DTGVSQNPRHKITKRGQNVTFRCDPISEHNRLYWYRQTLGQGPEFLTYFQNEAQLEKSRLLSDRFSAERPKGSFSTLEIQRTEQGDSAMYLCASGPESSSYNEQFFGPGTRLTVL.

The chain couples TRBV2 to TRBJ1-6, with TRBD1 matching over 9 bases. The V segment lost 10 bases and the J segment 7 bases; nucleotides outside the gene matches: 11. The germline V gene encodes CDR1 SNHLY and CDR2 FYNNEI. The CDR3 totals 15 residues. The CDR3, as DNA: TGTGCCACCGATCCAGGACAGGGGCGGAATTCACCCCTCCACTTT. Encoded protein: CATDPGQGRNSPLHF.

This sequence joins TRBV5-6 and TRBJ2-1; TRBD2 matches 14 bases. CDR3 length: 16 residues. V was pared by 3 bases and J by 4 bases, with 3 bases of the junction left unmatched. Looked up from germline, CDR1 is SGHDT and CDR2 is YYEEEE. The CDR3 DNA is TGTGCCAGCAGCTGGGGGACTAGCGGGGGTTACAATGAGCAGTTCTTC. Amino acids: CASSWGTSGGYNEQFF.

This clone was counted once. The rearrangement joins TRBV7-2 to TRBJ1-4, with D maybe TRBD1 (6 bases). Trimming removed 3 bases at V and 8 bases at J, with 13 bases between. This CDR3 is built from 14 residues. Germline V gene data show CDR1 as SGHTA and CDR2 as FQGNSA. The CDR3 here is CASSFRAQGEKLFF. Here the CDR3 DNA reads TGTGCCAGCAGCTTCCGGGCCCAGGGGGAAAAACTGTTTTTT.

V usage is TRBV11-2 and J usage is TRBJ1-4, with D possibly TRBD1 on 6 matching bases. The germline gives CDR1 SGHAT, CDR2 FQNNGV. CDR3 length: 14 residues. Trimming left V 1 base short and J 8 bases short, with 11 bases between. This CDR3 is CASSLGRGGEKLFF. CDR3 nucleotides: TGTGCCAGCAGCTTAGGCAGGGGTGGGGAAAAACTGTTTTTT. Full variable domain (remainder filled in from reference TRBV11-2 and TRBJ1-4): EAGVAQSPRYKIIEKRQSVAFWCNPISGHATLYWYQQILGQGPKLLIQFQNNGVVDDSQLPKDRFSAERLKGVDSTLKIQPAKLEDSAVYLCASSLGRGGEKLFFGSGTQLSVL.

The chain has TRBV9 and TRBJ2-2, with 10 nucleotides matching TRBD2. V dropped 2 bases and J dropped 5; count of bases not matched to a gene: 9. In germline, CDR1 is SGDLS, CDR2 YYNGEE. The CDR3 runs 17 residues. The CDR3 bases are TGTGCCAGCAGCGTTAGCCTAGCGGGAGCGACGACCGGGGAGCTGTTTTTT. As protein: CASSVSLAGATTGELFF. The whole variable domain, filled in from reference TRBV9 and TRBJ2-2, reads DSGVTQTPKHLITATGQRVTLRCSPRSGDLSVYWYQQSLDQGLQFLIQYYNGEERAKGNILERFSAQQFPDLHSELNLSSLELGDSALYFCASSVSLAGATTGELFFGEGSRLTVL.

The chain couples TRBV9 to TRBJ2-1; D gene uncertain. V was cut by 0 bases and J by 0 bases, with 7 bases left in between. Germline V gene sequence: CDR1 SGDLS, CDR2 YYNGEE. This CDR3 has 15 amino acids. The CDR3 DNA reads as TGTGCCAGCAGCGTAGTAACCGGCTCCTACAATGAGCAGTTCTTC. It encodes CASSVVTGSYNEQFF.

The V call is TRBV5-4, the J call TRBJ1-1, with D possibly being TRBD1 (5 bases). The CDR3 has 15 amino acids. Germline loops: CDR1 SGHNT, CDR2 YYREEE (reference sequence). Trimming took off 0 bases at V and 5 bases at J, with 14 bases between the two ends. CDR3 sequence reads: CASSLVEGARTEAFF. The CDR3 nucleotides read TGTGCCAGCAGCTTGGTCGAAGGGGCGAGGACTGAAGCTTTCTTT.

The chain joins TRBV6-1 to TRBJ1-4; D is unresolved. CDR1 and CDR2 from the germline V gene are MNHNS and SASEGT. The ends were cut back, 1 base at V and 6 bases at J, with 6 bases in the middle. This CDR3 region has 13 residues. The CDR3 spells CASSEGRDEKLFF. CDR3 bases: TGTGCCAGCAGTGAAGGACGGGATGAAAAACTGTTTTTT.

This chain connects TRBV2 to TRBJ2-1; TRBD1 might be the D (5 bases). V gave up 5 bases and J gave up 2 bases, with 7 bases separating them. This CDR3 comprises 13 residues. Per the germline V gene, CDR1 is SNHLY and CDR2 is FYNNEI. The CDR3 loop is CASSTGPYNEQFF. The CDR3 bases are TGTGCCAGCAGTACAGGACCCTACAATGAGCAGTTCTTC.

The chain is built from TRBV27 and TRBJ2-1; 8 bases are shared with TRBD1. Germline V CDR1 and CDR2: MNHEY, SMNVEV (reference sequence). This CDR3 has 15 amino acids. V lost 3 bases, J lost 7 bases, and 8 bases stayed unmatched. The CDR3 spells CASSFLGTGANEQFF. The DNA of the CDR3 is TGTGCCAGCAGTTTCCTGGGGACAGGCGCGAATGAGCAGTTCTTC.

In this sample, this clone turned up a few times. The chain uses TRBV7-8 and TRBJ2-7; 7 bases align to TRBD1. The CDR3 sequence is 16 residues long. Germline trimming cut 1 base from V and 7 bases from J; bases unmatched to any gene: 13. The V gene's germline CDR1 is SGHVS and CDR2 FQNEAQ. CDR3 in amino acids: CASSLGRDRVQNEQYF. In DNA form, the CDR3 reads TGTGCCAGCAGCTTAGGTCGAGACAGGGTTCAAAATGAGCAGTACTTC.

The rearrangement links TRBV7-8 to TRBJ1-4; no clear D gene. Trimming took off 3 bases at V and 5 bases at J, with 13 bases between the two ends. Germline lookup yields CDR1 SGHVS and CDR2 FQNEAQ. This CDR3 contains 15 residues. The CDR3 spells CASSFRSVTNEKLFF. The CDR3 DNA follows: TGTGCCAGCAGCTTCCGATCAGTCACCAATGAAAAACTGTTTTTT. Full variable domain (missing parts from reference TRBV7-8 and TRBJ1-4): GAGVSQSPRYKVAKRGQDVALRCDPISGHVSLFWYQQALGQGPEFLTYFQNEAQLDKSGLPSDRFFAERPEGSVSTLKIQRTQQEDSAVYLCASSFRSVTNEKLFFGSGTQLSVL.

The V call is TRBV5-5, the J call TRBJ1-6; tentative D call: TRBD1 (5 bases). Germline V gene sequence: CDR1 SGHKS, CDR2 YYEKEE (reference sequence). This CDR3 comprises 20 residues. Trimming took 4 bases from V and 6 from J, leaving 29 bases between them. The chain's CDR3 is CASSPGGVRAAPRTNSPLHF. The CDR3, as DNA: TGTGCCAGCAGCCCGGGAGGCGTCAGGGCGGCCCCCCGAACTAATTCACCCCTCCACTTT.

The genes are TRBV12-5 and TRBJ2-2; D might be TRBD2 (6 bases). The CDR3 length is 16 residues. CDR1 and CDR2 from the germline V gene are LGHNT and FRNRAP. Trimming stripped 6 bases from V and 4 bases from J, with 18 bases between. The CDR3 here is CASGLPLMRGTGELFF. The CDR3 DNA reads TGTGCTAGTGGCCTTCCGCTAATGCGGGGCACCGGGGAGCTGTTTTTT.

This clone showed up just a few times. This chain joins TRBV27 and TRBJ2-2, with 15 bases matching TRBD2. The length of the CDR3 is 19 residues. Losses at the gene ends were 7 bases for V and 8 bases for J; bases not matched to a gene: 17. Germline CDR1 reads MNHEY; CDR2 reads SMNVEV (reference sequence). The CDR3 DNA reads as TGTGCCAGCATCAAGGACATTGTGGGGACTAGCGGGGGGCGGGGGGAGCTGTTTTTT. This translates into CASIKDIVGTSGGRGELFF.

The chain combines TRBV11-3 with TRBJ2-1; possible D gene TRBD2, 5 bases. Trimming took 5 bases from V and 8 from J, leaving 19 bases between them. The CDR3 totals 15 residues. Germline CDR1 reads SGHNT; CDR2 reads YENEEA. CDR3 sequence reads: CASSHGVAGVDEQFF. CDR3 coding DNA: TGTGCCAGCAGCCACGGGGTGGCCGGGGTCGATGAGCAGTTCTTC.